This TCR beta chain stems from a study of cytomegalovirus exposure and HLA in healthy donors. Study-wide findings and caveats: CMV antigen specificity of a few CMV-associated chains was confirmed in vitro. An analysis done earlier found most TCR beta V segments productive about 87% or about 30% of the time. Sequencing likely generated an artifact that appeared as a cluster of highly shared sequence variants.

The CDR3 runs 15 residues. Germline V CDR1 and CDR2: SGHTS, YDEGEE. Trimming took 2 bases from V and 8 from J, leaving 16 bases between them. On this clone itself: Antigen: not known.

The PCR employed 60 Vbeta primers together with 13 Jbeta primers. Profiling relied on immunoSEQ multiplex PCR, and the TCRdb table lists in-frame clones only, not all of them. This table holds roughly 120,000 clones, over 70% found once. The receptor was derived from a woman aged 45-65 years in good health and CMV-seropositive. This rearrangement joins TRBV5-8 to TRBJ1-4; D is unresolved. Sequenced material: PBMCs. CDR3 DNA: TGTGCCAGCAGCTTCCGGGGTCGGGCAAACGAAAAACTGTTTTTT. Its translation: CASSFRGRANEKLFF. Drawing the rest from reference TRBV5-8 and TRBJ1-4, the complete variable domain is EAGVTQSPTHLIKTRGQQATLRCSPISGHTSVYWYQQALGLGLQFLLWYDEGEERNRGNFPPRFSGRQFPNYSSELNVNALELEDSALYLCASSFRGRANEKLFFGSGTQLSVL.